These 23 T cell receptor beta chains share one sample of origin, sequenced in a study of vaccination and CD4 T cells after COVID-19 (dated by TCRdb to the early 2020s). The treatment or condition label, as the study defines it: approximately nine-day PBMC culture with coronavirus spike peptide pools or control peptides (ViraFEST assay). The library relied on PCR. Reads for this sample came from an Illumina iSeq 100. At the Johns Hopkins FTIC core, DNA from the cultured CD4+ T cells underwent TCR sequencing with the Oncomine TCR Beta short-read assay. TCRdb reworked the public reads: Q25 trimming with fastp, MiXCR clone assembly, productive beta chains retained. Here each entry gathers all rows of one CDR3 protein and keeps the most common genes and DNA. This sample comprises approximately 18,000 distinct CDR3 sequences, about 32% of them detected only once. The ten largest clones add up to around a sixth of the sample.

The antigens for these receptors are not known. Sequencing used cultured CD4+ T cells from blood. Source of these receptors: a human donor with COVID-19.

The chain joins TRBV6-2 or TRBV6-3 to TRBJ2-6; D might be TRBD1 (6 bases). Germline values: CDR1 MNHEY, CDR2 SVGEGT. V lost 8 bases, J lost 0 bases, and 8 bases lay in between. The CDR3 spans 14 residues. CDR3 bases: TGTGCCAGCCGGACAGACTCTGGGGCCAACGTCCTGACTTTC. This gives the protein CASRTDSGANVLTF.

The chain recombines TRBV7-9 with TRBJ1-3; D uncertain. Germline lookup yields CDR1 SEHNR and CDR2 FQNEAQ (reference sequence). The CDR3 is made up of 13 amino acids. V was cut by 5 bases and J by 3 bases, with 8 bases left in between. The CDR3 spells CASSAGGGNTIYF. The CDR3 nucleotides are TGTGCCAGCAGCGCAGGTGGTGGAAACACCATATATTTT.

The chain carries TRBV24-1 and TRBJ2-7; D not certain. With 4 bases removed from V and 3 bases from J, the gap between germline ends came to 9 bases. The CDR3 is made up of 13 amino acids. The germline V gene encodes CDR1 KGHDR and CDR2 SFDVKD. CDR3: CATSDRVDYEQYF. The CDR3 nucleotides read TGTGCCACCAGTGACCGGGTGGACTACGAGCAGTACTTC.

This clonotype counts as medium-sized. This sequence joins TRBV7-6 and TRBJ1-1; 8 bases fit TRBD1. V dropped 5 bases and J dropped 3; count of bases not matched to a gene: 5. Germline CDR1 reads SGHVS; CDR2 reads FNYEAQ. This CDR3 is 14 amino acids long. Here the CDR3 reads CASSITGGDTEAFF. DNA of the CDR3: TGTGCCAGCAGCATCACAGGGGGTGACACTGAAGCTTTCTTT.

V is TRBV12-3 or TRBV12-4 and J is TRBJ1-5; D possibly corresponds to TRBD1 (5 bases). V lost 3 bases and J 1 base, leaving 13 bases between the germline ends. There are 16 residues in the CDR3. CDR3 loop: CASSLRTTTSNQPQHF. CDR3 DNA sequence: TGTGCCAGCAGTTTGAGGACAACAACAAGCAATCAGCCCCAGCATTTT.

The chain carries TRBV11-3 and TRBJ2-1; no definite D call. V was trimmed by 2 bases and J by 0 bases, leaving 8 bases between them. The CDR3 length is 15 residues. Looked up from germline, CDR1 is SGHNT and CDR2 is YENEEA. CDR3 coding DNA: TGTGCCAGCAGCTTACTGAGGAGCTCCTACAATGAGCAGTTCTTC. This encodes CASSLLRSSYNEQFF.

This clonotype was seen only a few times. V and J are TRBV28 and TRBJ1-6; D may be TRBD1 (6 bases). Trimming removed 4 bases at V and 3 bases at J, with 16 bases between. CDR3 length: 17 residues. Germline values: CDR1 MDHEN, CDR2 SYDVKM. CDR3 sequence (DNA): TGTGCCAGCAGTTCGATCACCCAAGGGGGCTATAATTCACCCCTCCACTTT. This gives the protein CASSSITQGGYNSPLHF.

This clonotype was seen a few times. The V gene is TRBV24-1, the J gene TRBJ2-5, with a tentative D call TRBD1 (5 bases). V lost 3 bases to trimming and J lost 1 base, with 11 bases between them. Per germline, CDR1 KGHDR and CDR2 SFDVKD. The CDR3 is 15 amino acids. The CDR3 nucleotides are TGTGCCACCAGTGATACTGTAGGGGCCCAAGAGACCCAGTACTTC. Residues: CATSDTVGAQETQYF.

The chain uses TRBV12-3 or TRBV12-4 and TRBJ2-2, with 9 bases identical to TRBD2. The CDR3 is made up of 15 amino acids. Trimming cost V 7 bases and J 4 bases; bases outside gene matches: 7. The CDR3 loop is CASNPAGGGTGELFF. Here the CDR3 DNA reads TGTGCCAGCAACCCAGCGGGGGGCGGCACCGGGGAGCTGTTTTTT.

This clonotype turned up a few times. The V and J genes are TRBV18 and TRBJ2-3; D remains ambiguous. V lost 0 bases to trimming and J lost 2 bases, with 6 bases between them. The CDR3 has 14 residues. Germline values: CDR1 KGHSH, CDR2 LQKENI. CDR3 amino acids: CASSPPRSTDTQYF. The CDR3 nucleotides read TGTGCCAGCTCACCACCACGGTCCACAGATACGCAGTATTTT.

This sequence joins TRBV4-1 and TRBJ2-7; D may be TRBD1 (6 bases). Per the germline V gene, CDR1 is MGHRA and CDR2 is YSYEKL. The ends were cut back, 3 bases at V and 0 bases at J, with 12 bases in the middle. The length of the CDR3 is 15 residues. CDR3 region: CASSQVQGSSYEQYF. The CDR3 DNA follows: TGCGCCAGCAGCCAGGTACAGGGTAGCTCCTACGAGCAGTACTTC.

Only a few counts were recorded for this clonotype. The chain links TRBV20-1 to TRBJ2-3, with a weak D call TRBD2 (6 bases). V lost 5 bases to trimming and J lost 3 bases, with 15 bases between them. Germline CDR1 reads DFQATT; CDR2 reads SNEGSKA (reference sequence). The CDR3 runs 14 residues. This CDR3 reads CSAYGGSPTDTQYF. The CDR3, as DNA: TGCAGTGCTTACGGGGGTTCCCCGACAGATACGCAGTATTTT.

This clonotype has a handful of counts. The rearrangement links TRBV12-1 to TRBJ2-5; the table gives TRBD1 as D, unverified against the DNA. TRBV12-1 is listed as a pseudogene. CDR3 size: 15 residues. The CDR3 nucleotides are TGTGCCAGCACCTTAGCCCGGGACCCGGAGCGGACCCAGTACTTC. Its protein product is CASTLARDPERTQYF.

V usage is TRBV4-1 and J usage is TRBJ2-3; D is ambiguous. The length of the CDR3 is 17 residues. The germline gives CDR1 MGHRA, CDR2 YSYEKL. V lost 6 bases to trimming and J lost 2 bases, with 21 bases between them. The CDR3 DNA follows: TGCGCCAGCAGAGGAATCGGATCTGCGATCTCCACAGATACGCAGTATTTT. Its protein product is CASRGIGSAISTDTQYF.

This clonotype was observed a few times. The junction departs from the called germline gene at one end, perhaps through a read error. The chain is built from TRBV20-1 and TRBJ2-1; 11 positions agree with TRBD1. The CDR3 has 13 residues. Per germline, CDR1 DFQATT and CDR2 SNEGSKA (reference sequence). CDR3 loop: CSAPNGGGDRGIF. DNA for the CDR3: TGCAGTGCCCCAAATGGGGGAGGGGACAGGGGGATCTTC.

The chain is built from TRBV2 and TRBJ2-5, with 8 bases fitting TRBD1. V shed 8 bases, J shed 1 base, and the junction held 12 bases outside the gene matches. The length of the CDR3 is 16 residues. Germline V gives CDR1 SNHLY, CDR2 FYNNEI. The CDR3, as DNA: TGTGCCAGCCTCTTTGAGTTAGGACAGGGCCAAGAGACCCAGTACTTC. This sequence encodes CASLFELGQGQETQYF.

This rearrangement joins TRBV19 to TRBJ2-3, with 7 bases lining up with TRBD1. This CDR3 comprises 20 residues. Germline V gene sequence: CDR1 LNHDA, CDR2 SQIVND (reference sequence). J was trimmed by 5 bases and V by 8 bases; bases with no gene match: 28. The CDR3 sequence is CASGGRQGSVTTTFGDTQYF. Here the CDR3 DNA reads TGTGCCAGTGGAGGCCGACAGGGCTCTGTGACTACGACCTTTGGAGATACGCAGTATTTT.

The chain links TRBV7-2 to TRBJ2-4; D perhaps matches TRBD2 (7 bases). Looked up from germline, CDR1 is SGHTA and CDR2 is FQGNSA. The CDR3 consists of 14 residues. Trimming removed 5 bases at V and 15 bases at J, with 23 bases between. The CDR3 region is CASSTPEQAGARYF. The CDR3 DNA reads as TGTGCCAGCAGCACTCCTGAGCAGGCGGGGGCTAGGTACTTC.

The V call is TRBV14, the J call TRBJ2-2; 8 positions match TRBD1. Unmatched junction bases numbered 12, after V lost 5 bases and J lost 4 bases. The CDR3 runs 17 residues. Germline V gene sequence: CDR1 SGHDN, CDR2 FVKESK. CDR3 DNA sequence: TGTGCCAGCAGCAATTTAAGGACAGGGTCGGGCACCGGGGAGCTGTTTTTT. It codes for CASSNLRTGSGTGELFF.

A few counts support this clonotype. The chain uses TRBV6-5 and TRBJ1-1; 7 bases match TRBD1. Germline V gene lookup returns CDR1 MNHEY and CDR2 SVGAGI. CDR3 length: 12 amino acids. V trimming: 0 bases; J trimming: 8 bases; junction bases outside the gene matches: 0. CDR3 bases: TGTGCCAGCAGTTACTCGACAGGGGAAGCTTTCTTT. Its protein product is CASSYSTGEAFF.

V gene TRBV2 combines with J gene TRBJ1-5; D unresolved. With the DNA end fitting TRBJ2-3 better, the J assignment may be wrong. The CDR3 has 16 amino acids. Per germline, CDR1 SNHLY and CDR2 FYNNEI. CDR3 sequence reads: CASTLGPTPGNQPQYF. The CDR3 nucleotides are TGTGCCAGCACCTTAGGCCCGACTCCTGGCAATCAGCCCCAGTATTTT.

Written as DNA, the CDR3 is TGCAGTGCTAGAGGATCCGGGACAGTAGCTGAAGCTTTCTTT. It specifies CSARGSGTVAEAFF. J is TRBJ1-1 and V is TRBV20-1; 7 bases agree with TRBD1. The V segment lost 1 base and the J segment 6 bases; nucleotides outside the gene matches: 8. Per the germline V gene, CDR1 is DFQATT and CDR2 is SNEGSKA (reference sequence). The CDR3 is made up of 14 amino acids.

The gene calls are TRBV7-2 and TRBJ2-2; TRBD2 is a possible D gene (6 bases). This CDR3 is 15 amino acids long. Germline V gives CDR1 SGHTA, CDR2 FQGNSA. The V and J ends lost 2 bases and 4 bases respectively, with 11 bases between them. The CDR3 region has the DNA TGTGCCAGCAGCTTATATGGAGGGGCCACCGGGGAGCTGTTTTTT. Its protein is CASSLYGGATGELFF.